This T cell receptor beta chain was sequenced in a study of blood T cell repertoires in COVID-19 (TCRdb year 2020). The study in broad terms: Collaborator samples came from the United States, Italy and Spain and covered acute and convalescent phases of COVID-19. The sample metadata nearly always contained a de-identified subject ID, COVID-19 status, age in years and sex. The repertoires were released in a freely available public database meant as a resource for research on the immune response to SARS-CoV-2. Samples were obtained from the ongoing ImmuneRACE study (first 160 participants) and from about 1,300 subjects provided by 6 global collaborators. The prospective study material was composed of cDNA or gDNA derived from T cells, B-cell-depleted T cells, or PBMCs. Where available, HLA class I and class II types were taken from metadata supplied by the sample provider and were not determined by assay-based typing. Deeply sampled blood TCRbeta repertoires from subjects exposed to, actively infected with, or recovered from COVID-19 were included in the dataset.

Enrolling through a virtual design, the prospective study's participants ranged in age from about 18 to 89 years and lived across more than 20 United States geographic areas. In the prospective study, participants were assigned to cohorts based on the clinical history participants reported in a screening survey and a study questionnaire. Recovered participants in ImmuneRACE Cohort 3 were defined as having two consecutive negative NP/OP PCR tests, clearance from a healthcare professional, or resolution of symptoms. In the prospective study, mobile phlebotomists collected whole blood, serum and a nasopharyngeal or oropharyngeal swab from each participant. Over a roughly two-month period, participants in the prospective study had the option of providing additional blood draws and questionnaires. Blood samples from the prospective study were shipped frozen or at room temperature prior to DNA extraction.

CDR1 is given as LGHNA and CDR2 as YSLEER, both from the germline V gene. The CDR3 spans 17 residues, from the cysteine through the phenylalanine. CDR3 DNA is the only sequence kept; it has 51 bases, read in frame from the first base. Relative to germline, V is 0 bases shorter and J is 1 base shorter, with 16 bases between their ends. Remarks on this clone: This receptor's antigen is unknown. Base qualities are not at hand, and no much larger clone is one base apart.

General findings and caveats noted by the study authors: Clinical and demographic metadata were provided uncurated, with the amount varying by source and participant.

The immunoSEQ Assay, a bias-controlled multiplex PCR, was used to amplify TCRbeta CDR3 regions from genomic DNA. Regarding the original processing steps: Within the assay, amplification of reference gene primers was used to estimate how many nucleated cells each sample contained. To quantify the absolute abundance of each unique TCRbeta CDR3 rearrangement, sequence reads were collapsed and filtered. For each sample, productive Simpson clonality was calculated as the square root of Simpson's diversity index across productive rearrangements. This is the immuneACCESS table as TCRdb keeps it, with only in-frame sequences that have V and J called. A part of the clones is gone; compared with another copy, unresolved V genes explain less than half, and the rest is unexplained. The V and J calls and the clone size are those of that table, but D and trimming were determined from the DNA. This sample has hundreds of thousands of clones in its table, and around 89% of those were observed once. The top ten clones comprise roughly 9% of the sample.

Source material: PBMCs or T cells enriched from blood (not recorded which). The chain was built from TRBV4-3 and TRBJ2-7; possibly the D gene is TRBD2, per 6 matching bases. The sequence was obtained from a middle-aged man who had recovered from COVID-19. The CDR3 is CASSQDLRASVSYEQYF. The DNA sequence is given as TGCGCCAGCAGCCAAGACCTAAGGGCTAGCGTATCCTACGAGCAGTACTTC.